Listed below are T cell receptor beta chains from one sample, sequenced in a study of T cells expressing NK-cell markers. No DNA is given; TCRdb re-called the 5' RACE reads and lists each CDR3 protein once. The ten most abundant clones cover about 1.5% of a sample with fewer than 550,000 distinct CDR3 sequences. Input material: blood T cells: a sorted CD56 or NKG2C T cell subset, CD4+ or CD8+ T cells, or bulk PBMC T cells (not recorded which). The receptors come from a woman aged 50 to 60 in good health. Both conserved end residues are part of each CDR3.

j_call	v_call	cdr3_aa
TRBJ2-3	TRBV7-9	CASSSGGPADTQYF
TRBJ1-1	TRBV5-1	CASSLGQGGSTEAFF
TRBJ2-7	TRBV4-1	CASSQGPQYYEQYF
TRBJ1-6	TRBV12-3/TRBV12-4	CASKLSPGALHF
TRBJ2-7	TRBV7-9	CASSPPPWGNEQYF
TRBJ2-3	TRBV5-4	CASSLAGLAGGDTDTQYF
TRBJ2-3	TRBV12-5	CASGESGAGADTQYF
TRBJ2-6	TRBV20-1	CSAGDGGANVLTF
TRBJ2-1	TRBV3-1	CASSQVNGRRANEQFF
TRBJ2-3	TRBV5-1	CASSDGRARADTQYF
TRBJ2-1	TRBV18	CASSPIGTSGRARVNEQFF
TRBJ2-4	TRBV6-5	CATRRGNIQYF
TRBJ2-7	TRBV25-1	CASSESGGGYEQYF
TRBJ2-1	TRBV3-1	CASSQVASQGDQFF
TRBJ2-2	TRBV6-5	CASWTRGSGTGELFF
TRBJ2-3	TRBV11-2	CASSLVQGNSTDTQYF
TRBJ2-7	TRBV5-1	CASSPAAGTGTYEQYF
TRBJ1-5	TRBV7-9	CASSAQGDSNQPQHF
TRBJ2-1	TRBV7-9	CASSLGSWGSEQFF
TRBJ2-1	TRBV5-1	CASEKTSGFYNEQFF
TRBJ2-3	TRBV29-1	CSVNPTGIGTDTQYF
TRBJ1-1	TRBV11-2	CASSVDTAEAFF
TRBJ2-3	TRBV5-1	CASSFDKPDTDTQYF
TRBJ2-1	TRBV28	CASRSGSWPFF
TRBJ1-1	TRBV4-1	CASSQRQGGYTEAFF
TRBJ2-5	TRBV9	CASSVESSGRWLETQYF
TRBJ2-1	TRBV6-5	CASKITSGSYNEQFF
TRBJ2-7	TRBV7-9	CASSLQVSNYEQYF
TRBJ1-4	TRBV6-5	CASSYSISPSNEKLFF
TRBJ1-6	TRBV10-3	CAISEGTDPNSPLHF